Ten or more counts support the clone carrying this TCR beta chain. Its specificity is unknown. This CDR3 contains 15 residues. The ends lost 1 base at V and 4 bases at J; junction bases unmatched: 3. Per germline, CDR1 LGHNT and CDR2 FRNRAP. Quantitative 5'-RACE with molecular barcodes was used to make the TCR beta libraries. TCRdb ran MiXCR on the 5' RACE reads and lists one entry per CDR3 protein. The table lists about 250,000 distinct CDR3 sequences, roughly 10% of them singletons. The entry originates in a study of CD8 T cells in ankylosing spondylitis. Study-level findings and limits: Disease-linked clones had a CD8+ phenotype and relatively low frequency in peripheral blood.

This TCR came from a male donor with ankylosing spondylitis or in good health (not recorded which). The specimen was blood, either unsorted or a sorted T cell fraction (not recorded which). The V and J genes are TRBV12-5 and TRBJ1-1, with 10 bases aligning to TRBD1. CDR3 amino acids: CASGLGTGGFTEAFF. CDR3 nucleotides: TGTGCTAGTGGTTTGGGGACAGGGGGTTTCACTGAAGCTTTCTTT.